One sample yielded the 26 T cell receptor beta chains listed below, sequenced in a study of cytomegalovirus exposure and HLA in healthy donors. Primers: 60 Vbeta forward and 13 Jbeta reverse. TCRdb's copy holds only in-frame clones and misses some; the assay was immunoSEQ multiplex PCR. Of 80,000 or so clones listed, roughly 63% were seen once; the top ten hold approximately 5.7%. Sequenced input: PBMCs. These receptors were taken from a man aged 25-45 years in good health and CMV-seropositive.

For the CDR3, the DNA is TGTGCCAGCAGCTTACTGCCGGCAGGGGGCGAAGAGACCCAGTACTTC. This sequence encodes CASSLLPAGGEETQYF. The rearrangement links TRBV7-9 to TRBJ2-5, with TRBD1 identical over 8 bases. With 2 bases clipped from V and 3 bases from J, the junction kept 8 bases outside the gene matches. Germline-derived CDR1 and CDR2 are SEHNR and FQNEAQ (reference sequence). There are 16 residues in the CDR3.

CDR3 amino acids: CASSYSGGTSGYEQYF. Written as DNA, the CDR3 is TGTGCCAGCAGTTACTCGGGCGGGACTAGCGGCTACGAGCAGTACTTC. V usage is TRBV6-5 and J usage is TRBJ2-7, with TRBD2 matching 11 bases. CDR3 size: 16 residues. CDR1 MNHEY and CDR2 SVGAGI come from the germline V gene. V was pared by 0 bases and J by 3 bases, with 4 bases of the junction left unmatched.

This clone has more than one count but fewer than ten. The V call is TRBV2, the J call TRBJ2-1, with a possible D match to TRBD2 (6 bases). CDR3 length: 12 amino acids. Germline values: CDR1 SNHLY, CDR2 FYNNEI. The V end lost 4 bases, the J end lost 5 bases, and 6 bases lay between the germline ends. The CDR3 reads CASSGGDNEQFF. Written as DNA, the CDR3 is TGTGCCAGCAGTGGCGGGGACAATGAGCAGTTCTTC.

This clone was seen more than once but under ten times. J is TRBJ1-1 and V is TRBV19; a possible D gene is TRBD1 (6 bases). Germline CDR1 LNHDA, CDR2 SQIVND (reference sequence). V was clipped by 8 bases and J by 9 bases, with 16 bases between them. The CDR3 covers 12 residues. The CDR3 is CASEGHSGKAFF. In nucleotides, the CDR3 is TGTGCCAGTGAGGGACACTCTGGAAAAGCTTTCTTT. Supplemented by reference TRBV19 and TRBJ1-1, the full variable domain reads DGGITQSPKYLFRKEGQNVTLSCEQNLNHDAMYWYRQDPGQGLRLIYYSQIVNDFQKGDIAEGYSVSREKKESFPLTVTSAQKNPTAFYLCASEGHSGKAFFGQGTRLTVV.

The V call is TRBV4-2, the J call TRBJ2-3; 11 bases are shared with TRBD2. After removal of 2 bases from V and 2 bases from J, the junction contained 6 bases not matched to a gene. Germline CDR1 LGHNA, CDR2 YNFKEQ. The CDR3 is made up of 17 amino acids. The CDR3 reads CASSQLLAGAYTDTQYF. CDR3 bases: TGTGCCAGCAGCCAACTACTAGCGGGAGCGTACACAGATACGCAGTATTTT.

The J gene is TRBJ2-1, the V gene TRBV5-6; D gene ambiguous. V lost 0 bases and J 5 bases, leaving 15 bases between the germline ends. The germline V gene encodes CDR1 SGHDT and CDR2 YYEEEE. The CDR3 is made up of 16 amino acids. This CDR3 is CASSLAEIITHNEQFF. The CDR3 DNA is TGTGCCAGCAGCTTGGCTGAGATCATCACCCACAATGAGCAGTTCTTC.

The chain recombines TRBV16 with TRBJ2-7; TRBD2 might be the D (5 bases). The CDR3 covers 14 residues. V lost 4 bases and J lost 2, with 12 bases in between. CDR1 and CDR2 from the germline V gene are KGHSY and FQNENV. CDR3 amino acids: CASSPPSGPYEQYF. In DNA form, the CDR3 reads TGTGCCAGCAGCCCACCAAGCGGACCCTACGAGCAGTACTTC.

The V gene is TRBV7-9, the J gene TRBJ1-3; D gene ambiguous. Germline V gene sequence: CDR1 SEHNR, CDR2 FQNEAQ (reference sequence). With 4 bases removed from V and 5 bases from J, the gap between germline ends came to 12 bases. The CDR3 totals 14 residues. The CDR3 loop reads CASSSPAVRNTIYF. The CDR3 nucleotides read TGTGCCAGCAGCTCCCCCGCGGTGAGAAACACCATATATTTT.

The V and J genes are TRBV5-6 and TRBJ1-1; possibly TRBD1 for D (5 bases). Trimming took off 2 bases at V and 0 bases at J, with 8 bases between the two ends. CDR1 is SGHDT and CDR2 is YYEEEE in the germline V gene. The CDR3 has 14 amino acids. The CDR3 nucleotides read TGTGCCAGCAGCTTTACAGGAATGAACACTGAAGCTTTCTTT. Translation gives CASSFTGMNTEAFF.

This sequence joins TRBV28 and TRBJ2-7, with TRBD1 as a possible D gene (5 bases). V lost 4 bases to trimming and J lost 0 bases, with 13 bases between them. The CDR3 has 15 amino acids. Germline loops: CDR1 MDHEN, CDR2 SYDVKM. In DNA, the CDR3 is TGTGCCAGCAGTTCTCGGACAAGGAGCTCCTACGAGCAGTACTTC. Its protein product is CASSSRTRSSYEQYF.

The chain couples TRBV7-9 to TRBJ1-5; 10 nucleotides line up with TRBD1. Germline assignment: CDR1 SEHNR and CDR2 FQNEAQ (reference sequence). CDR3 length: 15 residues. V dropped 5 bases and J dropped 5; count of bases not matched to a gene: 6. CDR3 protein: CASSPDRGLDQPQHF. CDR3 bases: TGTGCCAGCAGCCCCGACAGGGGGCTGGATCAGCCCCAGCATTTT.

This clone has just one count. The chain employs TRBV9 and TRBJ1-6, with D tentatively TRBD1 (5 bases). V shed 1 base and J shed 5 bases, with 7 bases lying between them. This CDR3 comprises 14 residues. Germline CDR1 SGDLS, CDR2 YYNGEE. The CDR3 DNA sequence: TGTGCCAGCAGCGTAAGACAGAATAATTCACCCCTCCACTTT. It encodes CASSVRQNNSPLHF.

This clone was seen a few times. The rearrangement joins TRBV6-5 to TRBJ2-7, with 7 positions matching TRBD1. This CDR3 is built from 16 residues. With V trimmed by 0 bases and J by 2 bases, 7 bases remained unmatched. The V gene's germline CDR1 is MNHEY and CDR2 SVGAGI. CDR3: CASSYSIGTEAYEQYF. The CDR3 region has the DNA TGTGCCAGCAGTTACTCGATAGGGACAGAAGCCTACGAGCAGTACTTC.

The CDR3 reads CASSQDRGRNEQFF. The CDR3 region has the DNA TGTGCCAGCAGCCAGGACAGGGGTCGGAATGAGCAGTTCTTC. The chain combines TRBV7-2 with TRBJ2-1; 9 nucleotides line up with TRBD1. Germline-derived CDR1 and CDR2 are SGHTA and FQGNSA. J gave up 7 bases and V 5 bases, and 6 bases lay outside the gene matches. This CDR3 is 14 amino acids long.

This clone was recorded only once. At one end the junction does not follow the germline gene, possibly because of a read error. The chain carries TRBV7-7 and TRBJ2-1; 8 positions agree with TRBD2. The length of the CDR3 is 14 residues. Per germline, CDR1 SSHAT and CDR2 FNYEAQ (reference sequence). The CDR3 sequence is CASSLGLAYNEQFF. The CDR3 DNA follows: TGTGCTAGCAGCCTGGGACTAGCCTACAATGAGCAGTTCTTC.

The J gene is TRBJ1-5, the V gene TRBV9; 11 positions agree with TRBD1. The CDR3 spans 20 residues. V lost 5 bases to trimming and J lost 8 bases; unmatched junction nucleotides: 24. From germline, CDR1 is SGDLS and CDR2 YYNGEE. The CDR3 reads CASRTGEGRARTGGWEPQHF. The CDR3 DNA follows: TGTGCCAGCAGGACAGGGGAAGGGAGGGCGAGGACAGGGGGCTGGGAGCCCCAGCATTTT. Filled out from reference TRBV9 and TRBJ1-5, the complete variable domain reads DSGVTQTPKHLITATGQRVTLRCSPRSGDLSVYWYQQSLDQGLQFLIQYYNGEERAKGNILERFSAQQFPDLHSELNLSSLELGDSALYFCASRTGEGRARTGGWEPQHFGDGTRLSIL.

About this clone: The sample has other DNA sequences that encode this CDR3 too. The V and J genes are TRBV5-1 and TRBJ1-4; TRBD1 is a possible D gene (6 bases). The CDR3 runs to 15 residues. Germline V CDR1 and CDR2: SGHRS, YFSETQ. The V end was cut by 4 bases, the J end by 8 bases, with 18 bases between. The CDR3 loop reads CASSLGGTSLEKLFF. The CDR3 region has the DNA TGCGCCAGCAGCCTAGGGGGAACGAGTTTGGAAAAACTGTTTTTT. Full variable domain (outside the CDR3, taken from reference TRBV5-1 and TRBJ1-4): KAGVTQTPRYLIKTRGQQVTLSCSPISGHRSVSWYQQTPGQGLQFLFEYFSETQRNKGNFPGRFSGRQFSNSRSEMNVSTLELGDSALYLCASSLGGTSLEKLFFGSGTQLSVL.

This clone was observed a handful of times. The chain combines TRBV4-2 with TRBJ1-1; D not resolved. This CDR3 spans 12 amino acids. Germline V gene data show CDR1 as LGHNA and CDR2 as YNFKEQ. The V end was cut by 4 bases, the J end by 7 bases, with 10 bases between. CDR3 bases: TGTGCCAGCAGCCTTAACAGAGTTGAAGCTTTCTTT. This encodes CASSLNRVEAFF.

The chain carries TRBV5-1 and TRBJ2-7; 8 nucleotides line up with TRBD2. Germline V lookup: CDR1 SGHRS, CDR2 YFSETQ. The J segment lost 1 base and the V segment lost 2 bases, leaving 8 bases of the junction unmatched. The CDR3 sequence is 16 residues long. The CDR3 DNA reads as TGCGCCAGCAGCTTAACCACTAGCGGACCGTCCTACGAGCAGTACTTC. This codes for CASSLTTSGPSYEQYF.

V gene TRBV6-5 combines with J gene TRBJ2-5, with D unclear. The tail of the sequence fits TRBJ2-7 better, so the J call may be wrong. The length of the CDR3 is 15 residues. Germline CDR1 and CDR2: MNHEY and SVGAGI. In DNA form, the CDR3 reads TGTGCCAGCAGTTCCCCCCCCCAATCCGTCTACGAGCAGTACTTC. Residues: CASSSPPQSVYEQYF.

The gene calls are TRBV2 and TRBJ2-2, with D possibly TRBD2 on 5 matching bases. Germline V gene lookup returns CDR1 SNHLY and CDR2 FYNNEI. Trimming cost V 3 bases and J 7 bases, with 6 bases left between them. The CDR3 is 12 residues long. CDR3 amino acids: CASSDEGGELFF. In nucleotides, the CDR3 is TGTGCCAGCAGTGATGAGGGCGGGGAGCTGTTTTTT.

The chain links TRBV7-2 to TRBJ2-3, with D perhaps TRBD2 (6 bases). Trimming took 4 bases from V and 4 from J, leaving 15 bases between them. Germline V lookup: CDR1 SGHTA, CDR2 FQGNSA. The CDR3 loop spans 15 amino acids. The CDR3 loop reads CASSSGRTVPDTQYF. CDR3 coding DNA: TGTGCCAGCAGCTCGGGGAGGACTGTCCCAGATACGCAGTATTTT.

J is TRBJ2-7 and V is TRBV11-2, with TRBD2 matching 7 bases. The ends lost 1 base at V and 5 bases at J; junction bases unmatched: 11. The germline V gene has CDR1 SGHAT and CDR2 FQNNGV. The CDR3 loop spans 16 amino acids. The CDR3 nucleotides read TGTGCCAGCAGCTTAGTAGCGGGCCAAAGGGGCAACGAGCAGTACTTC. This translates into CASSLVAGQRGNEQYF.

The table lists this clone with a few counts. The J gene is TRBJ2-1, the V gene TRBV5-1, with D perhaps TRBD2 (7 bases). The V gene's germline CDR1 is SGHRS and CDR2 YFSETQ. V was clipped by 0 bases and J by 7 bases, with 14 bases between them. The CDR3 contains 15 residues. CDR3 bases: TGCGCCAGCAGCTTGGGTGGGGGGGGACAAAATGAGCAGTTCTTC. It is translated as CASSLGGGGQNEQFF.

CDR3 protein: CASRHYTGNQPQHF. CDR3 sequence (DNA): TGTGCCAGCAGACATTACACAGGCAATCAGCCCCAGCATTTT. The chain couples TRBV28 to TRBJ1-5, with unresolved D. The CDR3 extends over 14 amino acids. Germline CDR1 MDHEN, CDR2 SYDVKM. V was trimmed by 6 bases and J by 2 bases, leaving 11 bases between them.

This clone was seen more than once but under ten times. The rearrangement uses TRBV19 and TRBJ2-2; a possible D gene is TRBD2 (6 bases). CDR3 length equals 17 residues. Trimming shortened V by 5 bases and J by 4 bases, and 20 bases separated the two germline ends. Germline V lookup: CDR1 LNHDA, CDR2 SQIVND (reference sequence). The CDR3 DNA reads TGTGCCAGTAGTTCCGGACTGTTGACTAGGGGCACCGGGGAGCTGTTTTTT. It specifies CASSSGLLTRGTGELFF.